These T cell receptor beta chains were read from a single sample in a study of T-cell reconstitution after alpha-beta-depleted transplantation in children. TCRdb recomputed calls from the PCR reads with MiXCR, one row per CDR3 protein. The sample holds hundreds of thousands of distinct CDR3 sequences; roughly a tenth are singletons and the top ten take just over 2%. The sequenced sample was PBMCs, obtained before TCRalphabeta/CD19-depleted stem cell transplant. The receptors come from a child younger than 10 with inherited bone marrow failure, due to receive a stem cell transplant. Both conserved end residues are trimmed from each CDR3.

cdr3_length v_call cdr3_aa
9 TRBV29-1 SDLGTDTQY
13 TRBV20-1 SAGGGLSSTDTQY
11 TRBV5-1 ASSLAPHTEAF
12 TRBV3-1 ASSHNQRQDGYT
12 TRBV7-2 ASSPRTVTYEQY
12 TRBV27 ASSLEGGTDTQY
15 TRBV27 ASSWGRVGTGAYEQY
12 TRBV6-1 ASSEGASREKLF
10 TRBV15 ATSRGQETQY
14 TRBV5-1 ASSFKVMSSNYEQY
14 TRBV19 ASSAASGRAYNEQF
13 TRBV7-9 ASSSSGGASDEQF
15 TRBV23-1 ASSQPTWREASHEQF
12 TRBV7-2 ASSLGLWREEAF
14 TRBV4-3 ASSQEGHRGQETQY
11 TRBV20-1 SARDWGGNEQF
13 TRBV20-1 SYRGASSSYNEQF
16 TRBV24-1 ATSDTGLAGVNTGELF
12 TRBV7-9 ASSLLAGTVEQY
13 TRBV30 AWSVRGVGNTEAF
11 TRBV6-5 ASTPTSGRWQF
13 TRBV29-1 SVEDAAGPSYEQY
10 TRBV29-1 SVLAGDNEQF
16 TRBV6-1 ASSRFRDRGLGNYGYT
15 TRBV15 ATSRHSGSLFYNEQF
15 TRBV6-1 ASRTRSGTGSNQPQH
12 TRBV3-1 ASKPSGTYNEQF
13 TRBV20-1 SASRRGYRVYEQY
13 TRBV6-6 ASSYEGLASYEQY